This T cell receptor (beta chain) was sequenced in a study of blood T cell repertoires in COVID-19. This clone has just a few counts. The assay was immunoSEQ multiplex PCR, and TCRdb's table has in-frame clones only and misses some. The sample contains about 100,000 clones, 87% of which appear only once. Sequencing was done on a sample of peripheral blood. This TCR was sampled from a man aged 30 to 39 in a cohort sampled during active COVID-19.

Here the CDR3 reads CASSAGSYEQYF. In DNA, the CDR3 is TGTGCCAGCAGTGCAGGTTCCTACGAGCAGTACTTC. The chain is built from TRBV2 and TRBJ2-7, with D unclear. Looked up from germline, CDR1 is SNHLY and CDR2 is FYNNEI. The CDR3 totals 12 residues. Trimming stripped 4 bases from V and 1 base from J, with 5 bases between.